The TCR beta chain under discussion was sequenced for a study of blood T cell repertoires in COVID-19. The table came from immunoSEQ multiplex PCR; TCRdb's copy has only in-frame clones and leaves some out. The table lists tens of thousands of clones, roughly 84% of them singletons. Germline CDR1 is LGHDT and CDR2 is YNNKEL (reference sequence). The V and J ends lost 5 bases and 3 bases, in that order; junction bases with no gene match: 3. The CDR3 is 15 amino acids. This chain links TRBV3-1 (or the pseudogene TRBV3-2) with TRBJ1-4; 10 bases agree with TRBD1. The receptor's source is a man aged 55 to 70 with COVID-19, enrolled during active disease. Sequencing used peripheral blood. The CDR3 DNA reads TGTGCCAGCAGCTATGGGACAGGGGCTAATGAAAAACTGTTTTTT. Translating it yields CASSYGTGANEKLFF.